This entry is about one TCR beta chain. Its matching antigen is unknown. There were TCR beta CDR3 regions amplified from RNA transcripts. The HTBI primer set was used in a first-round RT-PCR of the TCR CDR3. In TCRdb, the multiplex PCR reads were re-called with MiXCR into one record per CDR3 protein. The repertoire includes some 570,000 distinct CDR3 sequences, about 14% of them detected once, and roughly 7% sits in the top ten. The record originates from a study of T cells in Graves' hyperthyroidism and ophthalmopathy. Study conclusions and caveats: Among clonotypes expanded in thyroid above 0.001, most were also found in blood. Separation of ophthalmopathy from stable hyperthyroidism was achieved by a 13 V-J model.

The CDR3 covers 15 residues. Germline values: CDR1 LNHDA, CDR2 SQIVND (reference sequence). Trimming shortened V by 3 bases and J by 0 bases, and 9 bases separated the two germline ends. The TCR sequence derives from a woman between 18 and 29 years old with Graves' ophthalmopathy. The sequenced material came from blood. The chain uses TRBV19 and TRBJ1-5; tentative D call: TRBD1 (5 bases). CDR3 DNA: TGTGCCAGTAGTATTCGGGGGGATAGCAATCAGCCCCAGCATTTT. It codes for CASSIRGDSNQPQHF. The variable domain in full, completed from reference TRBV19 and TRBJ1-5, reads DGGITQSPKYLFRKEGQNVTLSCEQNLNHDAMYWYRQDPGQGLRLIYYSQIVNDFQKGDIAEGYSVSREKKESFPLTVTSAQKNPTAFYLCASSIRGDSNQPQHFGDGTRLSIL.